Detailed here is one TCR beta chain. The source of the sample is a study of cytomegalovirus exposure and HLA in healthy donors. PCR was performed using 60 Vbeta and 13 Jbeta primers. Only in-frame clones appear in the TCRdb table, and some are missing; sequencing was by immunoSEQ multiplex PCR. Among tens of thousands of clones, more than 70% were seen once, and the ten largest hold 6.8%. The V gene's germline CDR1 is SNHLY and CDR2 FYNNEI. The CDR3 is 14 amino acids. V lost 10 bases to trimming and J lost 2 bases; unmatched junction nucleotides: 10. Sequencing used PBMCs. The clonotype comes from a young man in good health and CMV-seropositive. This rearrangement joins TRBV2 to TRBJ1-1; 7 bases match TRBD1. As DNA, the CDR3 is TGTGCCACGCTTACGGGACAGACCAACACTGAAGCTTTCTTT. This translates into CATLTGQTNTEAFF.